A single sample gave rise to the 11 T cell receptor beta chains below, sequenced in a study of blood T cell repertoires in COVID-19. The method was immunoSEQ multiplex PCR; TCRdb's version includes in-frame clones alone and lacks a portion of them. Among a few hundred thousand clones, 85% to 90% were seen once, and the ten largest hold around 3.5%. Sequenced sample: peripheral blood. These receptor sequences come from a middle-aged woman with acute or convalescent COVID-19.

V and J are TRBV7-2 and TRBJ2-3; D perhaps matches TRBD2 (6 bases). V was cut by 3 bases and J by 2 bases, with 12 bases left in between. The CDR3 length is 15 residues. CDR1 is SGHTA and CDR2 is FQGNSA in the germline V gene. This chain's CDR3 is CASSLVLAVTDTQYF. The CDR3 nucleotides are TGTGCCAGCAGCTTGGTCTTAGCGGTCACAGATACGCAGTATTTT.

This sequence joins TRBV27 and TRBJ1-1; D is undetermined. There are 13 residues in the CDR3. Trimming stripped 3 bases from V and 4 bases from J, with 9 bases between. Germline V lookup: CDR1 MNHEY, CDR2 SMNVEV (reference sequence). The CDR3 here is CASSLGPPTEAFF. The CDR3 DNA sequence: TGTGCCAGCAGTTTGGGCCCCCCCACTGAAGCTTTCTTT.

The chain carries TRBV6-5 and TRBJ2-1, with 7 bases matching TRBD1. V lost 6 bases and J lost 2; bases outside the gene matches: 4. The CDR3 covers 14 residues. Germline CDR1 MNHEY, CDR2 SVGAGI. CDR3 amino acids: CASRPGQTYNEQFF. DNA of the CDR3: TGTGCCAGCAGACCGGGACAGACCTACAATGAGCAGTTCTTC.

The chain recombines TRBV5-1 with TRBJ1-2; 7 nucleotides line up with TRBD1. V was pared by 7 bases and J by 0 bases, with 3 bases of the junction left unmatched. CDR3 length: 13 amino acids. CDR1 is SGHRS, CDR2 YFSETQ, per germline. DNA for the CDR3: TGCGCCAGCTCAGGGGGAGCTAACTATGGCTACACCTTC. This encodes CASSGGANYGYTF.

The chain carries TRBV5-1 and TRBJ2-5, with TRBD1 identical over 7 bases. CDR1 is SGHRS, CDR2 YFSETQ, per germline. The length of the CDR3 is 14 residues. V lost 3 bases, J lost 4 bases, and 6 bases stayed unmatched. The CDR3 DNA reads as TGCGCCAGCAGCTCAAGCAGGGGGAGAGAGACCCAGTACTTC. This translates into CASSSSRGRETQYF.

The chain is built from TRBV13 and TRBJ2-2; D might be TRBD1 (5 bases). The CDR3 totals 16 residues. Germline V gene lookup returns CDR1 PRHDT and CDR2 FYEKMQ (reference sequence). V lost 3 bases and J 4 bases, leaving 15 bases between the germline ends. This chain's CDR3 is CASSFRRGHITGELFF. As DNA, the CDR3 is TGTGCCAGCAGCTTCCGCCGAGGACACATCACCGGGGAGCTGTTTTTT.

The genes are TRBV10-1 and TRBJ1-1; weak D call: TRBD1 (6 bases). The germline CDR1 and CDR2 sequences are WNHNN and SYGVQD (reference sequence). Trimming removed 3 bases at V and 1 base at J, with 9 bases between. The CDR3 spans 14 residues. CDR3 DNA sequence: TGCGCCAGCAGTGACCGCAGGGGGAACACTGAAGCTTTCTTT. It is translated as CASSDRRGNTEAFF.

This clone has a handful of counts. V gene TRBV7-9 combines with J gene TRBJ1-3; D may be TRBD1 (5 bases). CDR1 and CDR2 from the germline V gene are SEHNR and FQNEAQ (reference sequence). CDR3 size: 15 residues. The V end lost 7 bases, the J end lost 3 bases, and 16 bases lay between the germline ends. In nucleotides, the CDR3 is TGTGCCAGCAACTCAGCACCAGGGCTTGGAAACACCATATATTTT. Its translation is CASNSAPGLGNTIYF.

On this clone: The same CDR3 is also encoded by other DNA sequences in this sample. The V and J genes are TRBV2 and TRBJ1-1, with 7 nucleotides matching TRBD1. The CDR3 has 13 amino acids. The germline V gene has CDR1 SNHLY and CDR2 FYNNEI. V gave up 6 bases and J gave up 1 base; unmatched junction bases: 2. Written as DNA, the CDR3 is TGTGCCAGCAGCCGACAGGGGAACACTGAAGCTTTCTTT. This encodes CASSRQGNTEAFF.

A word on this clone: Different DNA sequences within this sample yield the same CDR3. The CDR3 here is CASSVAGDYGYTF. The CDR3 DNA reads as TGTGCCAGCAGCGTAGCAGGGGACTATGGCTACACCTTC. The gene calls are TRBV9 and TRBJ1-2, with D perhaps matching TRBD1 (6 bases). Between the trimmed V and J ends, which lost 0 bases and 3 bases, there was a span of 6 bases. The CDR3 contains 13 residues. Germline V gene sequence: CDR1 SGDLS, CDR2 YYNGEE.

The rearrangement joins TRBV4-1 to TRBJ2-2, with 14 bases aligning to TRBD2. J lost 5 bases, V lost 0 bases, and 8 bases had no gene match. The CDR3 has 19 residues. The germline gives CDR1 MGHRA, CDR2 YSYEKL. The CDR3 region is CASSQDRLAGGPRTGELFF. The CDR3 DNA sequence: TGCGCCAGCAGCCAAGATAGACTAGCGGGGGGGCCGCGGACCGGGGAGCTGTTTTTT.